A single sample gave rise to the 22 T cell receptor beta chains below, sequenced in a study of OX40 agonist ivuxolimab in advanced cancers. Data came from immunoSEQ multiplex PCR; TCRdb stores just in-frame clones and leaves some out. Of tens of thousands of clones in the sample, 83% are singletons; the top ten hold approximately 0.7%. The sample was CD4+ or CD8+ T cells sorted from blood, taken in a trial of the OX40 agonist ivuxolimab. The receptors were gathered from an adult with an advanced solid tumor such as melanoma, head and neck, liver or kidney cancer.

This clone has only a few counts. The chain recombines TRBV9 with TRBJ2-5, with 8 nucleotides matching TRBD1. In germline, CDR1 is SGDLS, CDR2 YYNGEE. The CDR3 sequence is 16 residues long. With 5 bases clipped from V and 4 bases from J, the junction kept 13 bases outside the gene matches. In nucleotides, the CDR3 is TGTGCCAGCAGGCCAACTGTCACAGGGGGAGGAGAGACCCAGTACTTC. It yields the protein CASRPTVTGGGETQYF.

The chain links TRBV11-2 to TRBJ1-2; 7 bases fit TRBD1. The germline CDR1 and CDR2 sequences are SGHAT and FQNNGV. The length of the CDR3 is 16 residues. J was trimmed by 0 bases and V by 1 base; bases with no gene match: 5. The CDR3: CASSLVTGVANYGYTF. Here the CDR3 DNA reads TGTGCCAGCAGCTTAGTAACAGGGGTAGCTAACTATGGCTACACCTTC.

The chain has TRBV7-9 and TRBJ1-1, with a tentative D call TRBD1 (5 bases). Germline lookup yields CDR1 SEHNR and CDR2 FQNEAQ (reference sequence). The CDR3 spans 14 residues. V lost 5 bases and J 1 base, leaving 11 bases between the germline ends. The CDR3 DNA sequence: TGTGCCAGCAGCCGCACAGGATCGAACACTGAAGCTTTCTTT. Protein: CASSRTGSNTEAFF.

The rearrangement joins TRBV4-1 to TRBJ1-3; D remains ambiguous. V was cut by 1 base and J by 1 base, with 2 bases left in between. Germline assignment: CDR1 MGHRA and CDR2 YSYEKL. This CDR3 is built from 13 residues. CDR3 in DNA: TGCGCCAGCAGCCAAGTTTCTGGAAACACCATATATTTT. Translating it yields CASSQVSGNTIYF.

The chain couples TRBV9 to TRBJ2-7, with D possibly matching TRBD1 (6 bases). V lost 3 bases and J 3 bases, leaving 16 bases between the germline ends. CDR1 is SGDLS, CDR2 YYNGEE, per germline. The CDR3 covers 15 residues. The chain's CDR3 is CASSGYRVLDYEQYF. The CDR3 DNA follows: TGTGCCAGCAGCGGATACAGGGTGCTGGACTACGAGCAGTACTTC.

This clone was found once. The V and J genes are TRBV27 and TRBJ2-1; TRBD2 matches at 10 bases. Trimming cost V 6 bases and J 15 bases; bases outside gene matches: 8. The CDR3 is made up of 12 amino acids. CDR1 and CDR2 from the germline V gene are MNHEY and SMNVEV (reference sequence). DNA for the CDR3: TGTGCCAGCAGCCCGAGCGGGAGGGGGGGGTTCTTC. It codes for CASSPSGRGGFF.

The chain combines TRBV27 with TRBJ2-7; D perhaps matches TRBD1 (6 bases). Germline V CDR1 and CDR2: MNHEY, SMNVEV (reference sequence). There are 14 residues in the CDR3. Deletions cut 4 bases from V and 4 bases from J, with 14 bases between. This CDR3 is CASSSGARGYEQYF. In nucleotides, the CDR3 is TGTGCCAGCAGTTCCGGGGCGAGGGGGTACGAGCAGTACTTC.

This clone is labeled as medium-sized. The chain uses TRBV18 and TRBJ1-1; 9 bases fit TRBD1. The CDR3 covers 14 residues. Germline lookup yields CDR1 KGHSH and CDR2 LQKENI. With 3 bases clipped from V and 11 bases from J, the junction kept 10 bases outside the gene matches. The CDR3 region has the DNA TGTGCCAGCTCACCTGAGGGACAGGGAAAGAAGGCTTTCTTT. Amino acids: CASSPEGQGKKAFF.

The chain employs TRBV10-3 and TRBJ2-2; D perhaps matches TRBD2 (6 bases). CDR1 is ENHRY, CDR2 SYGVKD, per germline. This CDR3 spans 15 amino acids. The ends were cut back, 11 bases at V and 1 base at J, with 17 bases in the middle. The CDR3 is CASHMGLGNTGELFF. CDR3 DNA sequence: TGTGCCTCACATATGGGACTTGGGAACACCGGGGAGCTGTTTTTT.

The rearrangement links TRBV10-2 to TRBJ2-5; 13 nucleotides match TRBD2. The CDR3 has 14 residues. Germline assignment: CDR1 WSHSY and CDR2 SAAADI. V lost 6 bases, J lost 3 bases, and 1 base stayed unmatched. In nucleotides, the CDR3 is TGCGCCAGCAGAGGACTAGCGGGAGAAGAGACCCAGTACTTC. Protein sequence: CASRGLAGEETQYF.

The chain links TRBV7-2 to TRBJ2-2; D could derive from TRBD1 or TRBD2 (5 bases each). Germline assignment: CDR1 SGHTA and CDR2 FQGNSA. Trimming took 7 bases from V and 3 from J, leaving 9 bases between them. CDR3 length: 13 amino acids. CDR3: CASNGGYTGELFF. CDR3 nucleotide sequence: TGTGCCAGCAATGGGGGATACACCGGGGAGCTGTTTTTT.

The genes are TRBV19 and TRBJ2-2; D is possibly TRBD1 (6 bases). CDR3 size: 16 residues. Germline-derived CDR1 and CDR2 are LNHDA and SQIVND (reference sequence). V gave up 5 bases and J gave up 0 bases, with 13 bases separating them. CDR3 DNA: TGTGCCAGTAGTCCCAGGGGCCCCGCGAACACCGGGGAGCTGTTTTTT. Protein sequence: CASSPRGPANTGELFF.

The chain recombines TRBV4-1 with TRBJ1-4; D uncertain. The CDR3 totals 12 residues. The V end was cut by 4 bases, the J end by 5 bases, with 5 bases between. The V gene's germline CDR1 is MGHRA and CDR2 YSYEKL. CDR3 sequence: CASSRVNEKLFF. CDR3 coding DNA: TGCGCCAGCAGCCGAGTAAATGAAAAACTGTTTTTT.

The V and J genes are TRBV7-6 and TRBJ1-6; 7 nucleotides align to TRBD1. Germline V gene sequence: CDR1 SGHVS, CDR2 FNYEAQ. The V segment lost 2 bases and the J segment 5 bases; nucleotides outside the gene matches: 3. The CDR3 loop spans 15 amino acids. Here the CDR3 DNA reads TGTGCCAGCAGCTTAAGGACAGGCCATAATTCACCCCTCCACTTT. It codes for CASSLRTGHNSPLHF.

This clone appeared a single time. CDR3 in DNA: TGTGCCAGCAGTTTTCTTTCTAGCGGGGGGGAGACCCAGTACTTC. Translation: CASSFLSSGGETQYF. V is TRBV28 and J is TRBJ2-5; 11 bases match TRBD2. J was trimmed by 5 bases and V by 3 bases; bases with no gene match: 5. The germline V gene encodes CDR1 MDHEN and CDR2 SYDVKM. This CDR3 is built from 15 residues.

V and J are TRBV7-7 and TRBJ2-7, with no clear D. The CDR3 runs to 14 residues. V was trimmed by 3 bases and J by 0 bases, leaving 9 bases between them. Germline loops: CDR1 SSHAT, CDR2 FNYEAQ (reference sequence). DNA of the CDR3: TGTGCCAGCAGCTTGTCAGCGAGCTCCTACGAGCAGTACTTC. This encodes CASSLSASSYEQYF.

This rearrangement joins TRBV10-2 to TRBJ2-5; D is tentatively TRBD1 or TRBD2 (5 bases each). The CDR3 extends over 13 amino acids. Germline CDR1 reads WSHSY; CDR2 reads SAAADI. V was clipped by 4 bases and J by 6 bases, with 12 bases between them. The CDR3 DNA sequence: TGCGCCAGCAGTGTCCGGGGCTGGAAGACCCAGTACTTC. Amino acid sequence: CASSVRGWKTQYF.

This rearrangement joins TRBV6-1 to TRBJ1-4; D remains ambiguous. This CDR3 has 15 residues. Germline loops: CDR1 MNHNS, CDR2 SASEGT. Trimming left V 5 bases short and J 2 bases short, with 12 bases between. CDR3 region: CASSRGPQTNEKLFF. The CDR3 coding sequence is TGTGCCAGCAGTCGAGGGCCCCAGACTAATGAAAAACTGTTTTTT.

The V and J genes are TRBV7-2 and TRBJ2-7; TRBD1 might be the D (6 bases). The CDR3 consists of 15 residues. Germline CDR1 is SGHTA and CDR2 is FQGNSA. Trimming removed 2 bases from V and 2 bases from J, with 13 bases in between. The CDR3: CASSLLGQTTYEQYF. In DNA form, the CDR3 reads TGTGCCAGCAGCTTACTAGGACAGACCACCTACGAGCAGTACTTC.

The genes are TRBV5-1 and TRBJ2-1; 8 nucleotides align to TRBD1. The CDR3 spans 16 residues. Germline values: CDR1 SGHRS, CDR2 YFSETQ. With 2 bases clipped from V and 2 bases from J, the junction kept 6 bases outside the gene matches. The CDR3 protein is CASSLGQGSTYNEQFF. Here the CDR3 DNA reads TGCGCCAGCAGCTTAGGACAGGGCTCTACCTACAATGAGCAGTTCTTC.

The rearrangement uses TRBV2 and TRBJ2-5; 7 nucleotides align to TRBD1. CDR3 length equals 15 residues. Germline V lookup: CDR1 SNHLY, CDR2 FYNNEI. J lost 2 bases, V lost 7 bases, and 10 bases had no gene match. The CDR3 nucleotides are TGTGCCAGCACCTCCGGGGACAGAAAACAAGAGACCCAGTACTTC. Translated: CASTSGDRKQETQYF.

This clone was picked up a small number of times. This chain joins TRBV7-8 and TRBJ1-6, with D perhaps matching TRBD1 (5 bases). Germline assignment: CDR1 SGHVS and CDR2 FQNEAQ. V was cut by 0 bases and J by 0 bases, with 12 bases left in between. The CDR3 extends over 18 amino acids. CDR3 residues: CASSLARPGSSYNSPLHF. As DNA, the CDR3 is TGTGCCAGCAGCTTAGCGCGGCCAGGGAGCTCCTATAATTCACCCCTCCACTTT.